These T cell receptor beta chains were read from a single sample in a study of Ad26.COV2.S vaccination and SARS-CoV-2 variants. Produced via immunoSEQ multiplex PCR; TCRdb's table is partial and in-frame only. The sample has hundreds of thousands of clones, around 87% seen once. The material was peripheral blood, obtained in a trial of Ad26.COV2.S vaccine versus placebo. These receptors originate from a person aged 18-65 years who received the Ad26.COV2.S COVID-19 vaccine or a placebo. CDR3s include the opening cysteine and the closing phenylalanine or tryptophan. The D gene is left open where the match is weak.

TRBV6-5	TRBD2	CASTRGGGEQFF
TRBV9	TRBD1	CASSGTGDLVDEQYF
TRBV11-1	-	CASRTTRGGYTF
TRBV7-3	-	CASSFNRAHEQYF
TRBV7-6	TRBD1	CASSLVGEYRGRAEQYF
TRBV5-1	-	CASSLEGAGETQYF
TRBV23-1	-	CASIPGASEAFF
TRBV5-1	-	CASSLQEGGYTF
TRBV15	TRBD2	CATSRGATSGGVRETQYF
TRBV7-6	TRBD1	CASSLGQGTTYEQYF
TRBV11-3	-	CASSPGKPSTDTQYF
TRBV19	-	CASSTTTGIQYF
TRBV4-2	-	CASSREGRIGGYTF
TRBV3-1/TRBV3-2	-	CASSPGPGANYGYTF
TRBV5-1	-	CASSLDRPGSSPLHF
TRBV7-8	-	CASSPRDTSYEQYF
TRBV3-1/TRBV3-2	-	CASSPAGQETQYF
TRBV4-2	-	CASSQDLDIFYGYTF
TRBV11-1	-	CASSLVLGGNTEAFF
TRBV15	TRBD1	CATSFDRRTGRYGYTF
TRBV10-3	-	CAISLTAGHTNTEAFF
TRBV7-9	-	CALGDWNEQYF
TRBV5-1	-	CASSLRPGENTEAFF
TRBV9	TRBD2	CASSVVLAGGLETQYF
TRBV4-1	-	CASSQGARYEQYF
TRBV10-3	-	CAISESQGSLGTQYF
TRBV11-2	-	CASSLDRNSGNTIYF
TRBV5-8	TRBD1	CASSLRLDRLYEQYF
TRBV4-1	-	CASSTLERTRQETQYF
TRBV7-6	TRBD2	CASSLEAGASYEQYF
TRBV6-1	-	CASSEFAAVREDEQFF
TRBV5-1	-	CASSLDRAGNTIYF
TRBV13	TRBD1	CASSPVAGGFTEAFF
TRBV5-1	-	CASRMAGEPTYEQYF
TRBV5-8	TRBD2	CASSLGGGYNEQFF
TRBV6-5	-	CASRPASNQPQHF
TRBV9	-	CASSVSTNLAEKLFF
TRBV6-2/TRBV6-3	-	CASSWSSSYNSPLHF
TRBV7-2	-	CASSLEVRTLWGYTF
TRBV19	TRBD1	CASSNPGTGGSTEAFF
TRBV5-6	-	CASSLLQSPGNTIYF
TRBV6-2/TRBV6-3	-	CASSYGRVNTEAFF
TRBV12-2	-	CASRRPRGGEQYF
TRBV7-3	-	CASSYGDSTDTQYF
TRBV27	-	CASSSPSRRGPTDTQYF
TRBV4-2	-	CASSQEGRNSFYEQYF
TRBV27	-	CASSLRGNEQFF
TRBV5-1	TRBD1	CASSLGPGQGYTGELFF
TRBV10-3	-	CAISESGHMGTDTQYF
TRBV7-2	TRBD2	CASSSLAGGPGTQYF
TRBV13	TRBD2	CASSLEPAGGLSFKSNTGELFF